These T cell receptor beta chains were read from a single sample in a study of OX40 agonist ivuxolimab in advanced cancers. TCRdb keeps only in-frame clones here, not all; method: immunoSEQ multiplex PCR. The table includes more than 50,000 clones, about nine tenths detected once. Source: CD4+ or CD8+ T cells sorted from blood, taken in a trial of the OX40 agonist ivuxolimab. Source of these receptors: an adult with an advanced solid tumor such as melanoma, head and neck, liver or kidney cancer. Both conserved end residues are part of each CDR3. A D gene is named only where the DNA matches it firmly. Not every row has a clone size; where given, it reads once, few, many or a size class.

V	size	D	J	CDR3	DNA
TRBV27	-	-	TRBJ1-6	CASSFLQGNSPLHF	TGTGCCAGCAGTTTTCTTCAGGGTAATTCACCCCTCCACTTT
TRBV6-1	-	-	TRBJ2-7	CASSAELLMRYEQYF	TGTGCCAGCAGTGCCGAACTTCTTATGCGGTACGAGCAGTACTTC
TRBV19	-	TRBD1	TRBJ2-1	CASSEDRGTTNEQFF	TGTGCCAGTAGCGAAGACAGGGGAACTACAAATGAGCAGTTCTTC
TRBV20-1	-	-	TRBJ2-7	CSAQGTYEQYF	TGCAGTGCCCAGGGGACCTACGAGCAGTACTTC
TRBV10-3	-	TRBD2	TRBJ2-2	CAIRQREGPSAGTGELFF	TGTGCCATCAGGCAGCGGGAGGGCCCGTCGGCTGGCACCGGGGAGCTGTTTTTT
TRBV5-1	-	-	TRBJ1-3	CASSLAGGSGNTIYF	TGCGCCAGCAGCTTGGCCGGGGGTTCTGGAAACACCATATATTTT
TRBV11-2	-	-	TRBJ1-5	CASSLTGNQPQHF	TGTGCCAGCAGCCTTACAGGGAACCAGCCCCAGCATTTT
TRBV18	-	-	TRBJ2-7	CASSPSARDSYEQYF	TGTGCCAGCTCACCATCAGCACGAGACTCCTACGAGCAGTACTTC
TRBV6-1	-	-	TRBJ1-2	CASSEGGLDYGYTF	TGTGCCAGCAGTGAAGGGGGCCTTGACTATGGCTACACCTTC
TRBV9	-	TRBD1	TRBJ1-2	CASSVDQGASYGYTF	TGTGCCAGCAGCGTAGATCAGGGGGCTTCATATGGCTACACCTTC
TRBV4-2	-	-	TRBJ1-1	CASSQEGQIEAFF	TGTGCCAGCAGCCAAGAAGGACAGATTGAAGCTTTCTTT
TRBV7-9	-	TRBD2	TRBJ2-1	CASSLWLAGPNNEQFF	TGTGCCAGCAGCTTATGGCTAGCGGGGCCGAACAATGAGCAGTTCTTC
TRBV18	-	TRBD2	TRBJ2-3	CASSPISDSSAGGVQYF	TGTGCCAGCTCACCTATTTCGGACAGCTCCGCCGGGGGGGTGCAGTATTTT
TRBV6-6	-	-	TRBJ1-4	CASSYSVTGLNEKLFF	TGTGCCAGCAGTTACTCAGTGACAGGCCTTAATGAAAAACTGTTTTTT
TRBV28	-	TRBD1	TRBJ1-2	CASSFSGGNNYGYTF	TGTGCCAGCAGTTTTTCAGGGGGGAATAACTATGGCTACACCTTC
TRBV5-5	-	TRBD2	TRBJ2-1	CASSPVAGAYNEQFF	TGTGCCAGCAGCCCAGTCGCGGGGGCCTACAATGAGCAGTTCTTC
TRBV28	-	-	TRBJ1-2	CASSLLLGAGTYGYTF	TGTGCCAGCAGTTTACTTCTCGGGGCAGGGACCTATGGCTACACCTTC
TRBV6-4	-	TRBD2	TRBJ2-3	CASSDSAGGPTDTQYF	TGTGCCAGCAGTGACTCCGCGGGGGGGCCCACAGATACGCAGTATTTT
TRBV6-6	-	TRBD1	TRBJ1-1	CATSRDRSERVAFF	TGTGCCACCTCTCGGGACAGGTCTGAAAGAGTGGCTTTCTTT
TRBV7-2	-	TRBD1	TRBJ1-1	CASSLEPRGVDKAFF	TGTGCCAGCAGCTTAGAGCCCAGGGGGGTGGATAAAGCTTTCTTT
TRBV29-1	-	TRBD2	TRBJ2-1	CSVTEPSGGYNEQFF	TGCAGCGTTACCGAGCCCAGCGGGGGTTACAATGAGCAGTTCTTC
TRBV11-1	-	-	TRBJ2-1	CASTADQGPYNEQFF	TGTGCCAGTACAGCTGATCAGGGGCCCTACAATGAGCAGTTCTTC
TRBV9	-	-	TRBJ1-3	CASSVELSSGNTIYF	TGTGCCAGCAGCGTAGAGCTGTCCTCTGGAAACACCATATATTTT
TRBV18	-	TRBD1	TRBJ1-1	CASSGQGVNTEAFF	TGTGCCAGCTCAGGACAGGGGGTGAACACTGAAGCTTTCTTT
TRBV28	-	TRBD2	TRBJ2-3	CASSLTGLAGGPDTQYF	TGTGCCAGCAGTTTAACAGGACTAGCGGGAGGGCCAGATACGCAGTATTTT
TRBV7-2	-	-	TRBJ2-7	CASSLEGGYEQYF	TGTGCCAGCAGCTTAGAGGGCGGCTACGAGCAGTACTTC
TRBV9	-	-	TRBJ2-5	CASSGRLQLGETQYF	TGTGCCAGCAGCGGACGACTACAACTGGGAGAGACCCAGTACTTC
TRBV5-1	-	-	TRBJ2-3	CASSRGDGGAQYF	TGCGCCAGCAGCAGGGGGGACGGAGGGGCGCAGTATTTT
TRBV7-9	-	-	TRBJ1-5	CASSLGQSSNQPQHF	TGTGCCAGCAGCTTAGGACAGTCAAGCAATCAGCCCCAGCATTTT
TRBV5-1	-	TRBD1	TRBJ2-7	CASSLVLGQGLQYF	TGCGCCAGCAGCTTGGTTTTGGGACAGGGGCTTCAGTACTTC
TRBV28	-	TRBD1	TRBJ1-1	CASSQQQGRAFF	TGTGCCAGCAGCCAGCAACAGGGGCGAGCTTTCTTT
TRBV5-5	-	-	TRBJ2-1	CASSYYNEQFF	TGTGCCAGCAGCTATTACAATGAGCAGTTCTTC
TRBV30	-	-	TRBJ1-1	CAWSRQSAEAFF	TGTGCCTGGAGTCGGCAGTCAGCCGAAGCTTTCTTT
TRBV11-2	-	-	TRBJ2-2	CASSPQIHNTGELFF	TGTGCCAGCAGCCCCCAAATACACAACACCGGGGAGCTGTTTTTT
TRBV7-9	once	-	TRBJ1-5	CASSFESNQPQHF	TGTGCCAGCAGCTTCGAAAGCAATCAGCCCCAGCATTTT
TRBV5-1	once	-	TRBJ1-4	CASSLGQSGEKLFF	TGCGCCAGCAGCTTGGGACAGTCTGGTGAAAAACTGTTTTTT
TRBV28	-	-	TRBJ2-1	CASSSGGTTTYNEQFF	TGTGCCAGCAGTTCAGGCGGGACAACTACCTACAATGAGCAGTTCTTC
TRBV30	-	-	TRBJ2-1	CAWSQGSDYNEQFF	TGTGCCTGGTCTCAGGGTAGCGACTACAATGAGCAGTTCTTC
TRBV5-1	-	-	TRBJ2-3	CASSFRGLFADTQYF	TGCGCCAGCAGCTTTAGGGGTTTATTCGCAGATACGCAGTATTTT
TRBV7-2	-	-	TRBJ1-1	CASSLAPVGWNTEAFF	TGTGCCAGCAGCTTAGCCCCCGTAGGGTGGAACACTGAAGCTTTCTTT
TRBV27	-	-	TRBJ1-1	CASSFNPNPNTEAFF	TGTGCCAGCAGTTTTAATCCCAACCCGAACACTGAAGCTTTCTTT
TRBV6-1	-	-	TRBJ2-7	CASSLGQGPYEQYF	TGTGCCAGCAGTTTGGGGCAGGGCCCCTACGAGCAGTACTTC
TRBV10-1	-	-	TRBJ1-1	CASSPPWRGNTEAFF	TGCGCCAGCAGTCCACCTTGGAGAGGCAACACTGAAGCTTTCTTT
TRBV5-8	-	-	TRBJ1-5	CASSHRSNYQPQHF	TGTGCCAGCAGCCACCGATCTAATTATCAGCCCCAGCATTTT
TRBV7-2	-	-	TRBJ2-4	CASSLGPSMQYF	TGTGCCAGCAGCTTAGGCCCCTCTATGCAGTACTTC
TRBV5-1	-	TRBD1	TRBJ2-2	CASRRGTGAPTGELFF	TGCGCCAGCAGACGGGGGACAGGGGCGCCCACCGGGGAGCTGTTTTTT
TRBV28	once	-	TRBJ1-5	CASSLTGGPGPQHF	TGTGCCAGCAGTTTAACAGGAGGGCCTGGGCCCCAGCATTTT
TRBV7-2	-	TRBD1	TRBJ2-1	CASSLWDRSYNEQFF	TGTGCCAGCAGCTTGTGGGACAGGTCCTACAATGAGCAGTTCTTC
TRBV6-4	-	TRBD2	TRBJ2-3	CASSSSGGSTDTQYF	TGTGCCAGCAGTTCTAGCGGAGGAAGCACAGATACGCAGTATTTT
TRBV7-2	-	-	TRBJ1-3	CASSLVEFSGNTIYF	TGTGCCAGCAGCTTAGTTGAGTTCTCTGGAAACACCATATATTTT
TRBV7-2	once	-	TRBJ1-5	CASSLAGKTQHF	TGTGCCAGCAGCTTAGCGGGAAAAACCCAGCATTTT
TRBV6-5	once	TRBD2	TRBJ2-7	CASRPGLGRSEQYF	TGTGCCAGCAGGCCGGGACTAGGGCGTAGCGAGCAGTACTTC
TRBV18	once	-	TRBJ1-1	CASSPKPAGNTEAFF	TGTGCCAGCTCACCAAAGCCCGCAGGGAACACTGAAGCTTTCTTT
TRBV5-8	-	-	TRBJ1-5	CASSEGPLNQPQHF	TGTGCCAGCAGCGAGGGACCTCTCAATCAGCCCCAGCATTTT
TRBV6-6	-	-	TRBJ1-5	CASSYFQNSNQPQHF	TGTGCCAGCAGTTACTTCCAGAATAGCAATCAGCCCCAGCATTTT
TRBV5-1	-	-	TRBJ2-2	CASSYRSPGELFF	TGCGCCAGCAGCTACAGGTCTCCCGGGGAGCTGTTTTTT
TRBV11-2	few	-	TRBJ1-4	CASRTATNEKLFF	TGTGCCAGCAGAACAGCAACTAATGAAAAACTGTTTTTT
TRBV12-5	-	-	TRBJ2-5	CASGYRDHKWETQYF	TGTGCTAGTGGTTATAGGGACCACAAATGGGAGACCCAGTACTTC
TRBV6-6	-	TRBD1	TRBJ2-3	CASSTHRGTDTQYF	TGTGCCAGCAGTACCCACAGGGGAACAGATACGCAGTATTTT
TRBV5-1	-	-	TRBJ1-4	CASSLAGTGNEKLFF	TGCGCCAGCAGCTTGGCTGGGACGGGTAATGAAAAACTGTTTTTT